This T cell receptor (beta chain) emerged from a study of T-cell reconstitution after alpha-beta-depleted transplantation in children. The TCRbeta library incorporated unique molecular identifiers. From the PCR reads, TCRdb called clonotypes with MiXCR, one entry per CDR3 protein. The repertoire has some 830,000 distinct CDR3 sequences, 16% of them found once; the top ten carry 5%. This CDR3 is 14 amino acids long. The sample holds a few counts of this clonotype. Sequenced here: PBMCs, mostly from graft donor cells, sampled 360 days after TCRalphabeta/CD19-depleted stem cell transplant. V and J are TRBV21-1 and TRBJ2-1; the table's D call, TRBD1, has no DNA check behind it. TRBV21-1 represents a pseudogene. This clonotype originated in a male patient aged 10 to 17 who had a stem cell transplant for acute lymphoblastic leukemia, so the T cells may come from the graft donor. CDR3 sequence (DNA): TGTGCCAGCAGCAAAGATGCAGGGAGAATCCGGCAGTTCTTC. This codes for CASSKDAGRIRQFF.